Presented here are 22 T cell receptor beta chains from one specimen sequenced in a study of shared clonotypes between healthy human individuals. The data were produced by immunoSEQ multiplex PCR, yet TCRdb's version contains in-frame clones alone and is incomplete. The sample includes around 1,100,000 clones, about 72% seen only once; the top ten take 0.89%. The sample consisted of memory CD4+ T cells from PBMCs. Subset defined: CD45RA-negative fraction. Source of these receptors: a man aged 18 to 29 in good health. Some clones in this sample may be carry-over from other donors' samples.

The chain employs TRBV27 and TRBJ1-5; D not certain. V was cut by 5 bases and J by 6 bases, with 17 bases left in between. The CDR3 runs 15 residues. Germline V gene sequence: CDR1 MNHEY, CDR2 SMNVEV (reference sequence). CDR3 in amino acids: CASSDPYTSGQPQHF. DNA for the CDR3: TGTGCCAGCAGTGATCCCTACACTAGCGGTCAGCCCCAGCATTTT.

The chain uses TRBV11-3 and TRBJ2-1; D is uncertain. Germline assignment: CDR1 SGHNT and CDR2 YENEEA. Between the trimmed V and J ends, which lost 5 bases and 1 base, there was a span of 6 bases. CDR3 size: 13 residues. The CDR3 protein is CASSPLSYNEQFF. In DNA form, the CDR3 reads TGTGCCAGCAGCCCCCTTTCCTACAATGAGCAGTTCTTC.

V gene TRBV28 combines with J gene TRBJ2-3; the match to TRBD2 covers 8 bases. The CDR3 sequence is 18 residues long. Per germline, CDR1 MDHEN and CDR2 SYDVKM. Trimming cost V 4 bases and J 3 bases; bases outside gene matches: 15. The CDR3 nucleotides are TGTGCCAGCAGTTCACCCACAGCCCGGGAGGGTGGGACAGATACGCAGTATTTT. The encoded protein is CASSSPTAREGGTDTQYF. Full variable domain (remainder filled in from reference TRBV28 and TRBJ2-3): DVKVTQSSRYLVKRTGEKVFLECVQDMDHENMFWYRQDPGLGLRLIYFSYDVKMKEKGDIPEGYSVSREKKERFSLILESASTNQTSMYLCASSSPTAREGGTDTQYFGPGTRLTVL.

V and J are TRBV6-1 and TRBJ1-1; D uncertain. The CDR3 spans 14 residues. The V gene's germline CDR1 is MNHNS and CDR2 SASEGT. The V end lost 1 base, the J end lost 1 base, and 7 bases lay between the germline ends. The CDR3 DNA is TGTGCCAGCAGTGAAGGGTGGGGGAACACTGAAGCTTTCTTT. Residues: CASSEGWGNTEAFF.

The chain employs TRBV4-1 and TRBJ1-1, with D possibly being TRBD1 (5 bases). This CDR3 comprises 15 residues. Germline loops: CDR1 MGHRA, CDR2 YSYEKL. Trimming removed 5 bases from V and 0 bases from J, with 13 bases in between. This chain's CDR3 is CASSATGGLNTEAFF. CDR3 sequence (DNA): TGCGCCAGCAGCGCCACCGGGGGGTTGAACACTGAAGCTTTCTTT.

The chain has TRBV19 and TRBJ1-2, with D tentatively TRBD1 (6 bases). CDR1 LNHDA and CDR2 SQIVND come from the germline V gene (reference sequence). V lost 7 bases to trimming and J lost 0 bases, with 12 bases between them. The length of the CDR3 is 14 residues. Here the CDR3 reads CASKVDSANYGYTF. CDR3 in DNA: TGTGCCAGTAAAGTGGACAGCGCTAACTATGGCTACACCTTC.

This rearrangement joins TRBV5-4 to TRBJ1-1; D might be TRBD1 (5 bases). Trimming stripped 4 bases from V and 5 bases from J, with 15 bases between. This CDR3 is built from 14 residues. Looked up from germline, CDR1 is SGHNT and CDR2 is YYREEE (reference sequence). CDR3 sequence reads: CASSGGLWGTEAFF. The CDR3, as DNA: TGTGCCAGCAGCGGGGGACTGTGGGGTACTGAAGCTTTCTTT.

A few counts support this clone. CDR3 bases: TGTGCCAGCAGCCCAATCGGGGGTCTGAACACTGAAGCTTTCTTT. It specifies CASSPIGGLNTEAFF. The rearrangement links TRBV7-3 to TRBJ1-1; D may be TRBD1 (5 bases). The V and J ends lost 5 bases and 0 bases respectively, with 13 bases between them. There are 15 residues in the CDR3. Germline V gene sequence: CDR1 SGHTA, CDR2 FQGTGA.

DNA for the CDR3: TGTGCCAGCAGTGCACAGGGGAGCGGTTATCAGCCCCAGCATTTT. This gives the protein CASSAQGSGYQPQHF. V is TRBV6-6 and J is TRBJ1-5, with 7 bases identical to TRBD1. V dropped 5 bases and J dropped 5; count of bases not matched to a gene: 9. The V gene's germline CDR1 is MNHNY and CDR2 SVGAGI (reference sequence). The CDR3 length is 15 residues.

V usage is TRBV7-2 and J usage is TRBJ2-7; 9 bases map to TRBD2. The germline V gene encodes CDR1 SGHTA and CDR2 FQGNSA. The CDR3 has 18 residues. V shed 1 base, J shed 6 bases, and the junction held 16 bases outside the gene matches. CDR3 loop: CASSLVLAGGLARAEQYF. The CDR3 nucleotides read TGTGCCAGCAGCTTAGTTCTGGCGGGCGGACTAGCGAGGGCCGAGCAGTACTTC. Filled out from reference TRBV7-2 and TRBJ2-7, the complete variable domain reads GAGVSQSPSNKVTEKGKDVELRCDPISGHTALYWYRQSLGQGLEFLIYFQGNSAPDKSGLPSDRFSAERTGGSVSTLTIQRTQQEDSAVYLCASSLVLAGGLARAEQYFGPGTRLTVT.

The chain has TRBV7-8 and TRBJ2-3, with a tentative D call TRBD2 (7 bases). Germline-derived CDR1 and CDR2 are SGHVS and FQNEAQ. Deletions cut 4 bases from V and 6 bases from J, with 23 bases between. The CDR3 length is 17 residues. The CDR3 reads CASSSPLGGPVGDTQYF. The DNA of the CDR3 is TGTGCCAGCAGCTCGCCTTTGGGGGGGCCGGTTGGGGATACGCAGTATTTT.

The chain uses TRBV4-1 and TRBJ1-2; 7 bases fit TRBD1. V trimming: 0 bases; J trimming: 4 bases; junction bases outside the gene matches: 5. The CDR3 consists of 15 residues. Per the germline V gene, CDR1 is MGHRA and CDR2 is YSYEKL. In nucleotides, the CDR3 is TGCGCCAGCAGCCAAGATTTCCGGGACAGCTATGGCTACACCTTC. Translating it yields CASSQDFRDSYGYTF.

As for this clone: Other DNA sequences in this sample translate to the same CDR3. V usage is TRBV29-1 and J usage is TRBJ2-3, with 8 bases fitting TRBD2. CDR1 SQVTM and CDR2 ANQGSEA come from the germline V gene. The CDR3 length is 15 residues. Trimming took 1 base from V and 3 from J; bases not matched to a gene: 6. The CDR3 spells CSVEGVAGYTDTQYF. In nucleotides, the CDR3 is TGCAGCGTTGAAGGGGTAGCGGGATATACAGATACGCAGTATTTT.

This sequence joins TRBV19 and TRBJ1-1, with 8 positions matching TRBD1. The germline gives CDR1 LNHDA, CDR2 SQIVND (reference sequence). J gave up 5 bases and V 9 bases, and 11 bases lay outside the gene matches. The CDR3 is 14 amino acids. CDR3 in DNA: TGTGCCAGCCAGGACAGGGAAGGAGGAACTGAAGCTTTCTTT. Translation gives CASQDREGGTEAFF.

J is TRBJ2-7 and V is TRBV30; D tentatively fits TRBD1 or TRBD2 (6 bases each). CDR1 is GTSNPN, CDR2 SVGIG, per germline (reference sequence). The CDR3 is 12 residues long. Trimming stripped 2 bases from V and 6 bases from J, with 11 bases between. In nucleotides, the CDR3 is TGTGCCTGGAGTTGGGGGGCCGGCGAGCAGTACTTC. It specifies CAWSWGAGEQYF.

V and J are TRBV28 and TRBJ2-5, with a possible D match to TRBD2 (5 bases). Trimming pared 3 bases from V and 4 bases from J, leaving 15 bases between. This CDR3 comprises 15 residues. The germline V gene encodes CDR1 MDHEN and CDR2 SYDVKM. This CDR3 is CASSFLGRSGETQYF. The CDR3, as DNA: TGTGCCAGCAGTTTTTTGGGTAGAAGCGGAGAGACCCAGTACTTC.

The CDR3 protein is CASSFRDRSNQPQHF. The CDR3 DNA sequence: TGTGCCAGCAGCTTTCGGGACAGGAGCAATCAGCCCCAGCATTTT. This sequence joins TRBV11-1 and TRBJ1-5; TRBD1 matches 8 bases. The V gene end was trimmed by 3 bases and the J gene end by 1 base; junction bases not matched to a gene: 2. Per the germline V gene, CDR1 is SGHAT and CDR2 is FQDESV (reference sequence). This CDR3 comprises 15 residues. Using reference TRBV11-1 and TRBJ1-5 for the parts outside the CDR3, the full variable domain is EAEVAQSPRYKITEKSQAVAFWCDPISGHATLYWYRQILGQGPELLVQFQDESVVDDSQLPKDRFSAERLKGVDSTLKIQPAELGDSAMYLCASSFRDRSNQPQHFGDGTRLSIL.

The V call is TRBV5-8, the J call TRBJ2-2, with a weak D call TRBD1 (5 bases). V lost 4 bases and J 6 bases, leaving 16 bases between the germline ends. CDR1 and CDR2 from the germline V gene are SGHTS and YDEGEE. This CDR3 has 15 amino acids. CDR3 loop: CASSPYIREAGELFF. The CDR3 DNA reads as TGTGCCAGCAGCCCATACATCAGGGAAGCCGGGGAGCTGTTTTTT.

The chain employs TRBV29-1 and TRBJ1-2, with 12 positions matching TRBD1. The CDR3 is 13 amino acids. From germline, CDR1 is SQVTM and CDR2 ANQGSEA. V was clipped by 4 bases and J by 9 bases; unmatched bases: 6. CDR3 region: CSVAGTGGFSYTF. CDR3 sequence (DNA): TGCAGCGTTGCCGGGACAGGGGGCTTTAGCTACACCTTC.

This clone was seen a single time. This chain links TRBV4-2 with TRBJ2-3, with TRBD1 as a possible D gene (6 bases). Germline V CDR1 and CDR2: LGHNA, YNFKEQ. Trimming cost V 3 bases and J 0 bases, with 13 bases left between them. The CDR3 totals 16 residues. The CDR3 loop is CASSQKGQTSTDTQYF. CDR3 bases: TGTGCCAGCAGCCAGAAGGGACAAACTAGCACAGATACGCAGTATTTT.

The chain recombines TRBV7-2 with TRBJ2-5; TRBD1 matches at 7 bases. The CDR3 totals 15 residues. Trimming cost V 5 bases and J 1 base; bases outside gene matches: 7. Germline V lookup: CDR1 SGHTA, CDR2 FQGNSA. This CDR3 is CASSPNQGVQETQYF. Written as DNA, the CDR3 is TGTGCCAGCAGCCCAAACCAGGGGGTCCAAGAGACCCAGTACTTC.

The V call is TRBV5-1, the J call TRBJ1-2; 9 bases match TRBD1. The CDR3 is 14 amino acids. Germline assignment: CDR1 SGHRS and CDR2 YFSETQ. The J segment lost 4 bases and the V segment lost 4 bases, leaving 5 bases of the junction unmatched. In DNA, the CDR3 is TGCGCCAGCAGCGAGGACAGGGGCGTCTATGGCTACACCTTC. It specifies CASSEDRGVYGYTF.